This T cell receptor (beta chain) was captured by sequencing in a study of blood T cell repertoires in COVID-19. Study-level information: For recovered donors of Cohort 3, there were two negative PCRs, clearance, or symptom resolution.

Germline V lookup: CDR1 KGHDR, CDR2 SFDVKD. This CDR3 spans 15 amino acids. The trim removed 3 bases at V and 5 bases at J, leaving 3 bases unmatched. This table comes from immunoSEQ multiplex PCR, and its TCRdb copy is limited to in-frame clones, with some not included. The profile shows a few hundred thousand clones, around nine tenths of them singletons. The sequence came from a woman between 55 and 75 years old in a cohort exposed to, infected with or recovered from COVID-19 (not recorded which). The rearrangement uses TRBV24-1 and TRBJ2-3; TRBD1 aligns across 11 bases. The sample comprised PBMCs or T cells enriched from blood (not recorded which). CDR3 residues: CATSDPGTGGDTQYF. CDR3 nucleotides: TGTGCCACCAGTGATCCCGGGACAGGGGGAGATACGCAGTATTTT.